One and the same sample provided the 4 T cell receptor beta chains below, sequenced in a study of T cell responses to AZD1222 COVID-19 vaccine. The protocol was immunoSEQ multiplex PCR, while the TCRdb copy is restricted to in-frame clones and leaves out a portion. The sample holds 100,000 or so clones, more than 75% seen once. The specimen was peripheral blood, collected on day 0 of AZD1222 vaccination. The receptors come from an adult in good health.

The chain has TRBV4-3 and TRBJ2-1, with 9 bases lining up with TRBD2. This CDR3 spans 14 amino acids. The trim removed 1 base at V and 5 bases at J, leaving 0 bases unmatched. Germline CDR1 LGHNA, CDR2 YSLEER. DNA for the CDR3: TGCGCCAGCAGCCAAGCTAGCGGGAACAATGAGCAGTTCTTC. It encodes CASSQASGNNEQFF.

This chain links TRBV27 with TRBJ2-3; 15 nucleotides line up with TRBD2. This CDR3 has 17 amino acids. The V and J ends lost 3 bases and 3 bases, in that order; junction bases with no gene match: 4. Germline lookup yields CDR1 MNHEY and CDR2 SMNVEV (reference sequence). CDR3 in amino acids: CASSFRGTSGRTDTQYF. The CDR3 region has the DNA TGTGCCAGCAGTTTTCGTGGGACTAGCGGGAGGACAGATACGCAGTATTTT.

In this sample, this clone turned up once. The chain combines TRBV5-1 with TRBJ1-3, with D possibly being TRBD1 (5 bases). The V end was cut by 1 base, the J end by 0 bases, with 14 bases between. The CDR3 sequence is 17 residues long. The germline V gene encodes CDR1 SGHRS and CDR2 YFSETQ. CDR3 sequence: CASSLKGTESSGNTIYF. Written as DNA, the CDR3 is TGCGCCAGCAGCTTGAAGGGGACGGAGAGCTCTGGAAACACCATATATTTT.

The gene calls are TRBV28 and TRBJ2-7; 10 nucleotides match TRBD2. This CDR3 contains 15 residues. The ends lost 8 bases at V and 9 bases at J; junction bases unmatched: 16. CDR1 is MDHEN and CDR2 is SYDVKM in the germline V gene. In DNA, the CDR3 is TGTGCCAGCGGTAATAGTAGCGGGAGGACCCCTCGGCAGTACTTC. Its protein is CASGNSSGRTPRQYF.